This TCR beta chain is from a study of T cell responses to AZD1222 COVID-19 vaccine. Study-wide points: There were mostly white British donors and more females than males, and clonal diversity was possibly underestimated. Spike-spanning, vaccine-associated CD4 TCRs were dominant at 160-218 and 743-854. Seropositive status at baseline applied to only 6 or 7 AZD1222 recipients. An increase in Spike-specific TCR breadth and depth was observed after two AZD1222 doses.

This clone has only one observation. What it binds is not known. Sequenced by immunoSEQ multiplex PCR; TCRdb stores in-frame clones only, minus some. The top ten hold roughly 5.1% of the sample, which has about 140,000 clones, 80% to 95% seen once. Germline-derived CDR1 and CDR2 are SGHDN and FVKESK. V was pared by 4 bases and J by 0 bases, with 13 bases between. The CDR3 is 15 amino acids. The chain has TRBV14 and TRBJ2-7; D assignment may be TRBD1 or TRBD2 (5 bases each). Source: peripheral blood, taken on day 0 of AZD1222 vaccination. This receptor was obtained from an adult in good health. CDR3 in amino acids: CASSRMGDSSYEQYF. The CDR3 DNA follows: TGTGCCAGCAGCCGCATGGGGGATAGCTCCTACGAGCAGTACTTC.